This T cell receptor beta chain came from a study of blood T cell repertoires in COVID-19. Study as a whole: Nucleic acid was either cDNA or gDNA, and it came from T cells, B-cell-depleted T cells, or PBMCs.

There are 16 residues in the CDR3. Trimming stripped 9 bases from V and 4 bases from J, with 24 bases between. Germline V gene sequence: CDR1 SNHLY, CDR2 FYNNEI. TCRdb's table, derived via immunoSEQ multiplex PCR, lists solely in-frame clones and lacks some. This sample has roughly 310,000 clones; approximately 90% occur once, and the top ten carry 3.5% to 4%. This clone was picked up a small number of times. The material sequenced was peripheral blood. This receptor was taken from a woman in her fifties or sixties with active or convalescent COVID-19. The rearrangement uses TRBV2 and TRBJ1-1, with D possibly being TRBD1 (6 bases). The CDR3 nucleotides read TGTGCCAGTTGGGGCTTCTCAGGGGCCGTGGGCACTGAAGCTTTCTTT. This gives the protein CASWGFSGAVGTEAFF.